This TCR beta chain is from a study of Graves' ophthalmopathy and Graves' hyperthyroidism. This clonotype was observed many times. The antigen is not known. The TCR beta CDR3 regions underwent amplification from RNA transcripts. Second-round multiplex PCR came after a first-round RT-PCR that employed HTBI primers. TCRdb ran MiXCR on the multiplex PCR reads and lists one entry per CDR3 protein. The table has 150,000 to 200,000 distinct CDR3 sequences, 39% seen once; the top ten hold roughly 8.9%. Overall study findings and caveats: Thyroid clonotypes that were expanded above 0.001 frequency mostly also appeared in blood.

Ophthalmopathy was moderately-to-severely active, CAS at least 3, NOSPECS at least 4, lasting under 3 months. This receptor was identified in a man between 25 and 39 years old with Graves' ophthalmopathy. The sequencing sample was made of peripheral blood.

In DNA form, the CDR3 reads TGTGCCAGCTCAACGACGCACAGGGGGGCCTACGAGCAGTACTTC. As protein: CASSTTHRGAYEQYF. The chain carries TRBV18 and TRBJ2-7, with 8 positions matching TRBD1. The CDR3 has 15 amino acids. Germline V gives CDR1 KGHSH, CDR2 LQKENI. The J segment lost 2 bases and the V segment lost 5 bases, leaving 8 bases of the junction unmatched.